The text below deals with one T cell receptor beta chain. The participants were between 18 and 89 years old and came from 24 US areas. Cohorts were determined from participant-reported clinical history. These data belong to a study of blood T cell repertoires in COVID-19. Overall study: Sample material is recorded as cDNA or gDNA derived from T cells, B-cell-depleted T cells, or PBMCs.

Per the study methods: For nucleated cells, counts were estimated from reference gene primer amplification. The table came from immunoSEQ multiplex PCR; TCRdb's copy has only in-frame clones and leaves some out. For V, J and clone size, that table is used; D and trimming come from the DNA. The table lists about 200,000 clones, roughly nine tenths of them singletons. The sequencing sample was made of PBMCs or T cells enriched from blood (not recorded which). The receptor was isolated from a young woman who had recovered from COVID-19.

The CDR3 region is CASSPNSGGEQYF. Written as DNA, the CDR3 is TGTGCCAGCAGCCCAAACTCTGGAGGGGAGCAGTACTTC. The rearrangement joins TRBV7-9 to TRBJ2-7, with D possibly matching TRBD2 (6 bases). The V gene lost 5 bases and the J gene lost 7 bases, with 15 bases spanning the gap. The germline CDR1 and CDR2 sequences are SEHNR and FQNEAQ (reference sequence). This CDR3 is built from 13 residues.